This T cell receptor (beta chain) emerged from a study of CD8+CD57+ T cells in acquired aplastic anemia. Turning to the study itself: Healthy donor CD4+ cell samples had a mean of about 10.8 million reads. General observations from the study: Patients and healthy controls showed no significant CD8+ Simpson's diversity difference. Fewer than 35 sequences, all CD8+ CDR3, were shared between patients and controls.

With regard to this clonotype: The antigen remains unidentified.

Genomic DNA constituted the template upon which TCR beta VDJ and CDR3 profiling was performed. TCRdb re-analysed the reads in MiXCR, keeping a single row per CDR3 protein. Found here are 55,000 to 80,000 distinct CDR3 sequences, 50% to 55% of them singletons; the top ten hold about 8%. This receptor was identified in a human donor in good health, serving as a control. Specimen: sorted CD4+, CD8+, or CD8+CD57+ T cells (not recorded which) from PBMCs.

This chain's CDR3 is CASSLVAVAYEQYF. CDR3 sequence (DNA): TGTGCCAGCAGCTTAGTCGCGGTAGCCTACGAGCAGTACTTC. The rearrangement uses TRBV7-9 and TRBJ2-7; no firm D call. Germline-derived CDR1 and CDR2 are SEHNR and FQNEAQ (reference sequence). The CDR3 consists of 14 residues. Trimming removed 1 base from V and 2 bases from J, with 9 bases in between.